The text below deals with one T cell receptor beta chain. As yet, its antigen is unknown. The germline V gene has CDR1 SGDLS and CDR2 YYNGEE. This CDR3 is built from 17 residues. V lost 0 bases, J lost 7 bases, and 7 bases stayed unmatched. The data are from a study of cytomegalovirus exposure and HLA in healthy donors. The PCR used 60 Vbeta and 13 Jbeta primers. TCRdb's copy holds only in-frame clones and misses some; the assay was immunoSEQ multiplex PCR. The sample has around 150,000 clones; about three quarters are singletons. Study results and caveats: Data from an earlier analysis indicated that most TCR beta V segments were productive either about 90% or about 30% of the time. In a later analysis, an Asian-associated ancestry cluster reportedly showed fewer N-insertions than the roughly 700-donor mean.

The chain employs TRBV9 and TRBJ2-1; TRBD2 aligns across 13 bases. The sequence came from a man younger than 35 in good health and CMV-seropositive. The specimen was PBMCs. CDR3 bases: TGTGCCAGCAGCGTAGAGGGGACTAGCGGGGTTCGGAATGAGCAGTTCTTC. Amino acids: CASSVEGTSGVRNEQFF.